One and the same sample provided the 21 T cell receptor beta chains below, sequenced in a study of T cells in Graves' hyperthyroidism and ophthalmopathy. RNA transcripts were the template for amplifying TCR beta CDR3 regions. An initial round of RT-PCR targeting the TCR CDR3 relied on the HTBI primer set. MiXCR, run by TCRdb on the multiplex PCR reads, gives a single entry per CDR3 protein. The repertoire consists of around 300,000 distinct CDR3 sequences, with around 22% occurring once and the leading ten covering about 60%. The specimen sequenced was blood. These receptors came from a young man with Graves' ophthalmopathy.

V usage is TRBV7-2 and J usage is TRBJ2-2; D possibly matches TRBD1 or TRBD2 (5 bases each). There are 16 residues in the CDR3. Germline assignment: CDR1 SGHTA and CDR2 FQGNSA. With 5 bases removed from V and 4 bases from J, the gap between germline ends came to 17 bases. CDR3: CASSPMGPRVTGELFF. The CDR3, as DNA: TGTGCCAGCAGCCCAATGGGGCCGAGGGTCACCGGGGAGCTGTTTTTT. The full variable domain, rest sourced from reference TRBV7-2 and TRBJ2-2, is GAGVSQSPSNKVTEKGKDVELRCDPISGHTALYWYRQSLGQGLEFLIYFQGNSAPDKSGLPSDRFSAERTGGSVSTLTIQRTQQEDSAVYLCASSPMGPRVTGELFFGEGSRLTVL.

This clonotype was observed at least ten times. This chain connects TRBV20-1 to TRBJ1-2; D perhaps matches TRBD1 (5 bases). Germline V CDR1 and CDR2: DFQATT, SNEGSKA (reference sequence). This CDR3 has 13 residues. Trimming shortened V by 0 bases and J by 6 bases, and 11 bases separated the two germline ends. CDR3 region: CSARDRGTNGYTF. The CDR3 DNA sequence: TGCAGTGCTAGAGATCGGGGGACCAATGGCTACACCTTC.

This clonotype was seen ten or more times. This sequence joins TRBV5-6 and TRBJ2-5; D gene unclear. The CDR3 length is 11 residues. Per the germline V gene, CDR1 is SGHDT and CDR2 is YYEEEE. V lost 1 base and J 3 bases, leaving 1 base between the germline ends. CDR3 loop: CASSLKETQYF. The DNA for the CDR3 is TGTGCCAGCAGCTTGAAAGAGACCCAGTACTTC. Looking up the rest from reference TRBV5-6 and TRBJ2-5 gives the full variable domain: DAGVTQSPTHLIKTRGQQVTLRCSPKSGHDTVSWYQQALGQGPQFIFQYYEEEERQRGNFPDRFSGHQFPNYSSELNVNALLLGDSALYLCASSLKETQYFGPGTRLLVL.

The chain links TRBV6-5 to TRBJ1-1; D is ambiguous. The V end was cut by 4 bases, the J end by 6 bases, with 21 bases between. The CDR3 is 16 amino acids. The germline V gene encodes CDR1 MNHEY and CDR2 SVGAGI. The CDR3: CASSLNRVPPDAEAFF. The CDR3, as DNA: TGTGCCAGCAGTTTAAACAGAGTTCCCCCCGACGCTGAAGCTTTCTTT.

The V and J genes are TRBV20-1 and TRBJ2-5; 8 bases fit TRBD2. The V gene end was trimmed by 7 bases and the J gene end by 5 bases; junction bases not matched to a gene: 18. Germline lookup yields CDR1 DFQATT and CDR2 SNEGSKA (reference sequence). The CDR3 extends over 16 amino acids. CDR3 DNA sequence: TGCAGTGGTGCCAAAGCGGGCGGGAGGCCGGGGGAGACCCAGTACTTC. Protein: CSGAKAGGRPGETQYF.

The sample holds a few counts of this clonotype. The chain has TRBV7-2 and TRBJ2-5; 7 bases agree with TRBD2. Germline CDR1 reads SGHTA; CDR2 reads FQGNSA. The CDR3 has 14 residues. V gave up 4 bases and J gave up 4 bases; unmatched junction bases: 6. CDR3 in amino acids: CASSSPGGGETQYF. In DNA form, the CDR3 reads TGTGCCAGCAGCTCGCCGGGAGGAGGAGAGACCCAGTACTTC.

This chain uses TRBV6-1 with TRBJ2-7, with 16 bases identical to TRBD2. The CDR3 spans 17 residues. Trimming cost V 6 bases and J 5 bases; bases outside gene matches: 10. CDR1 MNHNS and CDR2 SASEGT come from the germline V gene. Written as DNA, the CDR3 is TGTGCCAGCAGACCCACCGGGACTAGCGGGAGGGCTGACGAGCAGTACTTC. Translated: CASRPTGTSGRADEQYF.

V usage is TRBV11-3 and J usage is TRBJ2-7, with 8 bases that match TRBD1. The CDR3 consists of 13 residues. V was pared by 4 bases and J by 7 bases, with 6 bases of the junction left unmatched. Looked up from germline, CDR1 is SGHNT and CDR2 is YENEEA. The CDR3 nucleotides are TGTGCCAGCAGCTCCAATACAGGGGGGGAGCAGTACTTC. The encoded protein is CASSSNTGGEQYF.

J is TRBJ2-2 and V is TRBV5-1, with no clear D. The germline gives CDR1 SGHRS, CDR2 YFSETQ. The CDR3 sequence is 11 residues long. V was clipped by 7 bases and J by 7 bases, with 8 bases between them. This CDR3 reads CASGLGGELFF. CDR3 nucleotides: TGCGCCAGCGGTCTGGGCGGGGAGCTGTTTTTT.

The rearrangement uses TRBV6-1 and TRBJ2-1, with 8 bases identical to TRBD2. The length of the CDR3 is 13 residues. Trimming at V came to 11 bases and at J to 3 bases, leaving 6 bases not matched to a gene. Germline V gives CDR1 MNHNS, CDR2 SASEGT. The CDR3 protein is CAVSSGYYNEQFF. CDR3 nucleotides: TGTGCCGTATCTAGCGGGTACTACAATGAGCAGTTCTTC.

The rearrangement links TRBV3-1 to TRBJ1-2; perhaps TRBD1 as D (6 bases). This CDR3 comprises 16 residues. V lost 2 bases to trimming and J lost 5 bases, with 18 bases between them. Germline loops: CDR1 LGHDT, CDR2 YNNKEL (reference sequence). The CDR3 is CASSQLLTGRKYGYTF. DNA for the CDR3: TGTGCCAGCAGCCAACTGTTGACAGGAAGGAAGTATGGCTACACCTTC.

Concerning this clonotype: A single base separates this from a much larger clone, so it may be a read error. CDR3 loop: CSATLALTYEQFF. The CDR3 nucleotides are TGCAGTGCTACACTAGCGCTCACCTACGAGCAGTTCTTC. V gene TRBV20-1 combines with J gene TRBJ2-7, with TRBD2 matching 7 bases. The better agreement between TRBJ2-1 and the DNA end casts doubt on the J call. The germline gives CDR1 DFQATT, CDR2 SNEGSKA (reference sequence). This CDR3 spans 13 amino acids.

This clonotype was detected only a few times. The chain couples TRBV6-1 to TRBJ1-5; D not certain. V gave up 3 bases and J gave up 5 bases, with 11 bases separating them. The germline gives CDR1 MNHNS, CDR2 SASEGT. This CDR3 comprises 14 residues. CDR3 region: CASSEVRMDQPQHF. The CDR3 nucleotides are TGTGCCAGCAGTGAGGTCCGCATGGATCAGCCCCAGCATTTT.

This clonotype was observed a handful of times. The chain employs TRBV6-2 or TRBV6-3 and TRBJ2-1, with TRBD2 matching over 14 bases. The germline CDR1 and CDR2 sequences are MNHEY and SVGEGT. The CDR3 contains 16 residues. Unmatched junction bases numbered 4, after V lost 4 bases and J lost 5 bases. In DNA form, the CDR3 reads TGTGCCAGCAGTTCGACTAGCGGGAGGGCCGACAATGAGCAGTTCTTC. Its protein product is CASSSTSGRADNEQFF.

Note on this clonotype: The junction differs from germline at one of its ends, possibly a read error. The CDR3 sequence is CASNQGGTSVLNEQFF. The CDR3 nucleotides read TGTGCCAGCAACCAAGGAGGGACTAGCGTTCTCAATGAGCAGTTCTTC. V and J are TRBV4-2 and TRBJ2-1, with 10 bases lining up with TRBD2. The CDR3 is 16 amino acids. The germline gives CDR1 LGHNA, CDR2 YNFKEQ.

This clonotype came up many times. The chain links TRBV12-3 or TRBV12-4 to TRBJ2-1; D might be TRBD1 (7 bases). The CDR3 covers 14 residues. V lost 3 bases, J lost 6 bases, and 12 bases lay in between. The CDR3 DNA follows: TGTGCCAGCAGTTTTCAGGGGGGCGTCAATGAGCAGTTCTTC. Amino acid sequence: CASSFQGGVNEQFF.

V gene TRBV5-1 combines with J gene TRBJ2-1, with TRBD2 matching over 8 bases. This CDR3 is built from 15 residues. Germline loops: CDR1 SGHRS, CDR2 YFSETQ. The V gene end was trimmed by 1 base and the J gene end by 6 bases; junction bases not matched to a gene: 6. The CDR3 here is CASSLRSGSTNEQFF. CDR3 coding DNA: TGCGCCAGCAGCTTGAGGAGCGGGAGCACCAATGAGCAGTTCTTC.

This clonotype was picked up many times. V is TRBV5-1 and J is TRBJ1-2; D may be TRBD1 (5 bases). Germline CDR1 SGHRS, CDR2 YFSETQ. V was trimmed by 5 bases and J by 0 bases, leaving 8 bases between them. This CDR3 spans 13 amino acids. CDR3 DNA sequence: TGCGCCAGCAGGGCGACAGCTAACTATGGCTACACCTTC. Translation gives CASRATANYGYTF.

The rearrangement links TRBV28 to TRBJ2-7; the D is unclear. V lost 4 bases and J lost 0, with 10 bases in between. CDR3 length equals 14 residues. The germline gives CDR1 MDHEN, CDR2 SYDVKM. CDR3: CASSSLMISYEQYF. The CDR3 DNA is TGTGCCAGCAGTTCCCTCATGATCTCCTACGAGCAGTACTTC. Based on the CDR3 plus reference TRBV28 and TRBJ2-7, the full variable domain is DVKVTQSSRYLVKRTGEKVFLECVQDMDHENMFWYRQDPGLGLRLIYFSYDVKMKEKGDIPEGYSVSREKKERFSLILESASTNQTSMYLCASSSLMISYEQYFGPGTRLTVT.

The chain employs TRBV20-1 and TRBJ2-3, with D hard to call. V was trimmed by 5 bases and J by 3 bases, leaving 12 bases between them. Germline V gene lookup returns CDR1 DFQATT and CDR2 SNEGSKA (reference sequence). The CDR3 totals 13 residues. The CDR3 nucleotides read TGCAGTGCTCATGAACCTAGGACAGATACGCAGTATTTT. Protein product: CSAHEPRTDTQYF.

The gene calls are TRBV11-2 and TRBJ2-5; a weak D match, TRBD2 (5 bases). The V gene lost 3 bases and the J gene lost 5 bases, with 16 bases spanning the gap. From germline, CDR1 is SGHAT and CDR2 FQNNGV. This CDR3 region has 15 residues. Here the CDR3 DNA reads TGTGCCAGCAGCTTGGACTTTGGCCGTAGGGAGACCCAGTACTTC. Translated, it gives CASSLDFGRRETQYF.